Listed below are T cell receptor beta chains from one sample, sequenced in a study of OX40 agonist ivuxolimab in advanced cancers. Profiling relied on immunoSEQ multiplex PCR, and the TCRdb table lists in-frame clones only, not all of them. The sample shows about 22,000 clones, approximately 80% of them seen only once. The material sequenced was CD4+ or CD8+ T cells sorted from blood, taken in a trial of the OX40 agonist ivuxolimab. The receptor source for this set is an adult with an advanced solid tumor such as melanoma, head and neck, liver or kidney cancer. The CDR3 runs from the conserved cysteine through the conserved F or W. The D gene is left open where the match is weak. Size is stated for part of the rows, as once, few or many counts, or as a class when the clone is expanded.

d_call clone_size j_call v_call cdr3_aa
. . TRBJ2-7 TRBV27 CASSLLQGYEQYF
. few TRBJ2-5 TRBV19 CASSMLNSARQETQYF
TRBD2 . TRBJ2-5 TRBV27 CASSLGRAPATQYF
. once TRBJ1-6 TRBV13 CASTIGRAYNSPLHF
. . TRBJ2-1 TRBV5-1 CASSGGISSYNEQFF
. . . TRBV27 CASSFSRVYEQYF
. . TRBJ2-5 TRBV13 CASSLHQGKETQYF
TRBD2 . TRBJ2-1 TRBV14 CASSQEGLPLKFF
TRBD1 . TRBJ2-7 TRBV6-5 CASSYSIQGDDEQYF
. . TRBJ1-5 TRBV4-3 CASSQVFYGQGNQPQHF
. . TRBJ2-5 TRBV2 CASSPPGTVEETQYF
TRBD1 few TRBJ1-5 TRBV6-5 CASRVTGEVNQPQHF
. . TRBJ1-2 TRBV7-9 CASSRGGVGGYTF
. . TRBJ2-2 TRBV4-2 CASSQLDFGDGTGELFF
TRBD1 . TRBJ2-3 TRBV27 CASSAGTGKTDTQYF
TRBD2 . TRBJ2-7 TRBV7-9 CASSPRASLAGGSHEQYF
TRBD1 . TRBJ1-1 TRBV6-5 CASSYPGGVNTEAFF
. . TRBJ1-2 TRBV21-1 CASSQDRGFKGYTF
TRBD2 once TRBJ2-2 TRBV2 CASSEAWDYLDTGELFF
. . TRBJ2-7 TRBV5-4 CASSLARDPGEQYF
TRBD1 . TRBJ2-7 TRBV2 CASMTGVYEQYF
. . TRBJ2-7 TRBV10-2 CASSEDASSYEQYF
. . TRBJ2-7 TRBV7-9 CASSSPNSPTYEQYF
. . TRBJ2-3 TRBV7-9 CASSSRTSTDTQYF
TRBD1 . TRBJ2-1 TRBV27 CASRRQGSYNEQFF
TRBD1 . TRBJ2-7 TRBV5-6 CASSLGTGNYEQYF
. . TRBJ2-7 TRBV7-2 CASSLGLRRGFYEQYF
. . TRBJ2-2 TRBV19 CASSSWTRVVTGELFF